This T cell receptor beta chain was documented in a study of blood T cell repertoires in COVID-19. In the study overall: From T cells, B-cell-depleted T cells, or PBMCs came the material, which was cDNA or gDNA.

CDR1 and CDR2 from the germline V gene are LGHNA and YNFKEQ. This CDR3 contains 13 residues. The V and J ends lost 4 bases and 4 bases respectively, with 8 bases between them. The method was immunoSEQ multiplex PCR; TCRdb's version includes in-frame clones alone and lacks a portion of them. Of about 380,000 clones in the sample, 80% to 90% were seen once. Study members were between roughly 18 and 100 years old and lived in about two dozen US regions. Participants' own reports of clinical history determined their cohort assignment. This chain links TRBV4-2 with TRBJ2-1; tentatively, D is TRBD2 (5 bases). This TCR was recovered from a man aged 25-45 years who had recovered from COVID-19. Input material: PBMCs or T cells enriched from blood (not recorded which). CDR3 in DNA: TGTGCCAGCAGCCCGGACTCATACAATGAGCAGTTCTTC. It is translated as CASSPDSYNEQFF.